Presented here are 32 T cell receptor beta chains from one specimen sequenced in a study of post-analysis software for immune sequencing data. Study-wide findings and caveats: TRBV5-6, TRBV5-1 and TRBV20-1 belonged to a set of roughly 5 TRBV segments that were more frequent in patients than controls.

These receptors have no known antigen. The library was made from cDNA and included unique molecular identifiers. TCRdb processed the PCR reads anew with MiXCR; each CDR3 protein has one entry. The table lists 820,000 or so distinct CDR3 sequences, approximately 50% of them singletons, with 4.6% in the top ten. The sequencing sample was made of blood. Source of these receptors: a girl aged 5-17 years with multiple sclerosis.

The V gene is TRBV5-1, the J gene TRBJ2-5; 11 nucleotides line up with TRBD2. V gave up 0 bases and J gave up 7 bases; unmatched junction bases: 2. The CDR3 is 14 residues long. Germline CDR1 SGHRS, CDR2 YFSETQ. The CDR3 loop reads CASSLVGTSGTQYF. CDR3 sequence (DNA): TGCGCCAGCAGCTTGGTCGGGACTAGCGGGACCCAGTACTTC.

Notes on this clonotype: Sequence at one end of the junction differs from germline and may be a read error. The chain is built from TRBV7-9 and TRBJ2-7; D is undetermined. Germline assignment: CDR1 SEHNR and CDR2 FQNEAQ (reference sequence). This CDR3 comprises 13 residues. The CDR3 bases are TGTGCCGGCAGCTTAGAGGTAGGCTACGAGCAGTACTTC. Translation: CAGSLEVGYEQYF.

The rearrangement links TRBV29-1 to TRBJ2-5, with D perhaps matching TRBD2 (7 bases). Trimming removed 8 bases at V and 0 bases at J, with 13 bases between. The CDR3 loop spans 13 amino acids. CDR1 and CDR2 (germline): SQVTM, ANQGSEA. The CDR3 loop is CSFLGGDQETQYF. DNA of the CDR3: TGCAGCTTCCTAGGGGGGGACCAAGAGACCCAGTACTTC.

The chain uses TRBV25-1 and TRBJ2-3, with D perhaps TRBD2 (6 bases). The germline V and J ends were trimmed by 6 bases and 1 base, with 11 bases remaining between them. This CDR3 has 14 residues. The V gene's germline CDR1 is MGHDK and CDR2 SYGVNS. CDR3 sequence reads: CASREGLRTDTQYF. As DNA, the CDR3 is TGTGCCAGCAGGGAGGGACTTCGCACAGATACGCAGTATTTT.

This chain uses TRBV5-1 with TRBJ2-1; 14 bases line up with TRBD2. With V trimmed by 4 bases and J by 9 bases, 12 bases remained unmatched. Germline V lookup: CDR1 SGHRS, CDR2 YFSETQ. The CDR3 spans 17 residues. This CDR3 is CASSRTTGLAGAIEQFF. The CDR3 region has the DNA TGCGCCAGCAGCCGGACCACGGGACTAGCGGGAGCTATTGAGCAGTTCTTC. Filled out from reference TRBV5-1 and TRBJ2-1, the complete variable domain reads KAGVTQTPRYLIKTRGQQVTLSCSPISGHRSVSWYQQTPGQGLQFLFEYFSETQRNKGNFPGRFSGRQFSNSRSEMNVSTLELGDSALYLCASSRTTGLAGAIEQFFGPGTRLTVL.

This clonotype turned up a few times. The J gene is TRBJ2-5, the V gene TRBV4-1; tentative D call: TRBD1 (5 bases). CDR3 size: 16 residues. V was shortened by 1 base and J by 1 base, with 13 bases between the two germline ends. Germline CDR1 and CDR2: MGHRA and YSYEKL. CDR3 sequence: CASSQVVTVSQETQYF. The CDR3 nucleotides are TGCGCCAGCAGCCAAGTCGTGACAGTATCCCAAGAGACCCAGTACTTC.

V usage is TRBV20-1 and J usage is TRBJ2-7, with TRBD2 matching over 15 bases. With 0 bases clipped from V and 2 bases from J, the junction kept 8 bases outside the gene matches. CDR1 and CDR2 from the germline V gene are DFQATT and SNEGSKA (reference sequence). CDR3 size: 18 residues. CDR3 sequence reads: CSARDGTSGGPLAYEQYF. CDR3 sequence (DNA): TGCAGTGCTAGAGACGGGACTAGCGGGGGGCCTCTGGCCTACGAGCAGTACTTC.

This sequence joins TRBV12-3 or TRBV12-4 and TRBJ1-5; weak D call: TRBD1 (5 bases). This CDR3 is built from 13 residues. V was trimmed by 7 bases and J by 3 bases, leaving 10 bases between them. CDR3 coding DNA: TGTGCCAGCATGCGGGGACCCAATCAGCCCCAGCATTTT. It specifies CASMRGPNQPQHF.

The genes are TRBV6-5 and TRBJ1-1, with a weak D call TRBD1 (6 bases). V lost 3 bases and J lost 4, with 12 bases in between. CDR1 and CDR2 from the germline V gene are MNHEY and SVGAGI. The CDR3 spans 14 residues. CDR3 coding DNA: TGTGCCAGCAGTTATAGGGGGAAGGGCACTGAAGCTTTCTTT. Encoded protein: CASSYRGKGTEAFF.

A word on this clonotype: A read error may produce the germline difference seen at one junction end. The V and J genes are TRBV7-8 and TRBJ2-1; unclear D gene. Germline loops: CDR1 SGHVS, CDR2 FQNEAQ. This CDR3 is 15 amino acids long. The CDR3 coding sequence is TGTGCCAGCAGCTTACTGGGGATAGCCTACGATGAGCAGTTCTTC. Amino acids: CASSLLGIAYDEQFF.

This clonotype was seen once. The chain employs TRBV7-6 and TRBJ2-1; D may be TRBD1 or TRBD2 (5 bases each). The CDR3 is made up of 13 amino acids. V lost 3 bases and J 8 bases, leaving 11 bases between the germline ends. Germline CDR1 reads SGHVS; CDR2 reads FNYEAQ. The CDR3 bases are TGTGCCAGCAGCTTTTCAAGAGGGGATGAGCAGTTCTTC. Amino acid sequence: CASSFSRGDEQFF.

V is TRBV20-1 and J is TRBJ2-5; the match to TRBD1 covers 9 bases. The J call is in doubt because the DNA end fits TRBJ2-7 better. CDR3 length: 15 amino acids. Germline assignment: CDR1 DFQATT and CDR2 SNEGSKA (reference sequence). CDR3 loop: CSARDPRTGAYEQYF. CDR3 bases: TGCAGTGCTAGAGATCCCCGGACAGGGGCCTACGAGCAGTACTTC.

This clonotype was found a few times. The chain uses TRBV28 and TRBJ2-3; perhaps TRBD1 as D (6 bases). The CDR3 runs 16 residues. CDR1 and CDR2 from the germline V gene are MDHEN and SYDVKM. V was pared by 5 bases and J by 0 bases, with 15 bases between. The CDR3 loop reads CASSPWTETSTDTQYF. In DNA form, the CDR3 reads TGTGCCAGCAGTCCTTGGACAGAGACTAGCACAGATACGCAGTATTTT.

The table lists this clonotype with a few counts. CDR3 sequence reads: CASSYIWGNNEQFF. DNA for the CDR3: TGTGCCAGCAGCTACATATGGGGAAACAATGAGCAGTTCTTC. The chain uses TRBV14 and TRBJ2-1; D unresolved. Trimming pared 5 bases from V and 5 bases from J, leaving 13 bases between. Germline V CDR1 and CDR2: SGHDN, FVKESK. The CDR3 length is 14 residues.

J is TRBJ2-1 and V is TRBV6-5, with D tentatively TRBD1 or TRBD2 (5 bases each). The CDR3 runs to 16 residues. In germline, CDR1 is MNHEY, CDR2 SVGAGI. The V end lost 6 bases, the J end lost 2 bases, and 17 bases lay between the germline ends. CDR3 coding DNA: TGTGCCAGCAGCCGAGGGACCCGGGGCGCCTACAATGAGCAGTTCTTC. Translated, it gives CASSRGTRGAYNEQFF.

V is TRBV5-1 and J is TRBJ1-1, with D perhaps TRBD1 (5 bases). CDR3 length equals 15 residues. CDR1 and CDR2 from the germline V gene are SGHRS and YFSETQ. V gave up 0 bases and J gave up 4 bases, with 13 bases separating them. The DNA of the CDR3 is TGCGCCAGCAGCTTGGGGGTGTCAGGGACCACTGAAGCTTTCTTT. It codes for CASSLGVSGTTEAFF.

This rearrangement joins TRBV6-2 or TRBV6-3 to TRBJ2-5; perhaps TRBD2 as D (6 bases). Trimming shortened V by 10 bases and J by 1 base, and 13 bases separated the two germline ends. The CDR3 is 13 amino acids. Germline assignment: CDR1 MNHEY and CDR2 SVGEGT. The CDR3 protein is CATMAGIQETQYF. The CDR3 DNA reads TGTGCCACCATGGCGGGGATCCAAGAGACCCAGTACTTC.

The chain recombines TRBV7-8 with TRBJ1-5; 7 positions match TRBD1. CDR1 SGHVS and CDR2 FQNEAQ come from the germline V gene. V was clipped by 5 bases and J by 9 bases; unmatched bases: 10. The CDR3 sequence is 14 residues long. CDR3 sequence: CASSGEGGPRPQHF. The CDR3 nucleotides read TGTGCCAGCAGCGGAGAAGGGGGCCCCCGGCCCCAGCATTTT.

This clonotype was seen more than once but under ten times. The chain is built from TRBV2 and TRBJ2-7; TRBD1 aligns across 10 bases. Germline V lookup: CDR1 SNHLY, CDR2 FYNNEI. This CDR3 is built from 14 residues. The V gene end was trimmed by 6 bases and the J gene end by 2 bases; junction bases not matched to a gene: 4. CDR3 bases: TGTGCCAGCAGGGACAGGGGGGAGACCTACGAGCAGTACTTC. It is translated as CASRDRGETYEQYF.

This CDR3 reads CASSVVLAGANNEQFF. The CDR3 DNA follows: TGTGCCAGCAGCGTAGTGCTAGCGGGAGCTAACAATGAGCAGTTCTTC. The chain is built from TRBV7-9 and TRBJ2-1; 10 bases are shared with TRBD2. Germline CDR1 reads SEHNR; CDR2 reads FQNEAQ (reference sequence). The CDR3 loop spans 16 amino acids. The J segment lost 5 bases and the V segment lost 5 bases, leaving 9 bases of the junction unmatched.

This clonotype was recorded a few times. J is TRBJ2-7 and V is TRBV18; D is perhaps TRBD2 (6 bases). Germline V lookup: CDR1 KGHSH, CDR2 LQKENI. Between the trimmed V and J ends, which lost 3 bases and 2 bases, there was a span of 20 bases. This CDR3 is built from 17 residues. CDR3 region: CASSPVSAGRRAYEQYF. For the CDR3, the DNA is TGTGCCAGCTCACCGGTATCCGCAGGGCGGAGGGCCTACGAGCAGTACTTC.

This rearrangement joins TRBV20-1 to TRBJ2-3, with 11 bases identical to TRBD2. The CDR3 runs 15 residues. Germline lookup yields CDR1 DFQATT and CDR2 SNEGSKA (reference sequence). J was trimmed by 5 bases and V by 0 bases; bases with no gene match: 4. This chain's CDR3 is CSARDTSGSGDTQYF. The CDR3 DNA reads TGCAGTGCTAGAGATACTAGCGGGAGTGGAGATACGCAGTATTTT.

This clonotype was picked up a small number of times. The junction shows a germline mismatch at one end, possibly a read error. This chain connects TRBV10-3 to TRBJ2-5, with 9 bases matching TRBD1. In germline, CDR1 is ENHRY, CDR2 SYGVKD. The CDR3 runs to 17 residues. The CDR3 region has the DNA TGTGCCATCAGTGAGTCGTCCGGGACAGGGCCAAAAGAGACCCGGTACTTC. Its protein is CAISESSGTGPKETRYF.

The genes are TRBV19 and TRBJ1-6, with 7 bases fitting TRBD1. V was pared by 7 bases and J by 3 bases, with 6 bases of the junction left unmatched. The germline V gene has CDR1 LNHDA and CDR2 SQIVND (reference sequence). The CDR3 has 15 residues. The chain's CDR3 is CASNSDRVYNSPLHF. In DNA form, the CDR3 reads TGTGCCAGTAACTCCGACAGGGTCTATAATTCACCCCTCCACTTT.

The V call is TRBV20-1, the J call TRBJ2-1; TRBD2 agrees at 13 bases. The V gene's germline CDR1 is DFQATT and CDR2 SNEGSKA (reference sequence). This CDR3 region has 15 residues. The V segment lost 1 base and the J segment 8 bases; nucleotides outside the gene matches: 5. Written as DNA, the CDR3 is TGCAGTGCTAGAGGCACTAGCGGGGGGGCCGATGAGCAGTTCTTC. Its translation is CSARGTSGGADEQFF.

The genes are TRBV3-1 and TRBJ2-1; 7 bases match TRBD2. The CDR3 is 17 amino acids. Per germline, CDR1 LGHDT and CDR2 YNNKEL (reference sequence). V gave up 1 base and J gave up 0 bases; unmatched junction bases: 6. CDR3 sequence (DNA): TGTGCCAGCAGCCAAGGCGGGGGAGTCGGCTCCTACAATGAGCAGTTCTTC. This translates into CASSQGGGVGSYNEQFF.

This clonotype came up a few times. The chain employs TRBV5-1 and TRBJ2-7, with a tentative D call TRBD1 (5 bases). Looked up from germline, CDR1 is SGHRS and CDR2 is YFSETQ. The CDR3 runs to 14 residues. Trimming took off 6 bases at V and 2 bases at J, with 15 bases between the two ends. CDR3 bases: TGCGCCAGCAAACAGGCCGAACCGACCTACGAGCAGTACTTC. This encodes CASKQAEPTYEQYF.

The V gene is TRBV5-8, the J gene TRBJ2-4; D may correspond to TRBD1 or TRBD2 (5 bases each). The J call may be faulty, since TRBJ2-7 better matches the DNA end. The CDR3 has 14 amino acids. Germline V lookup: CDR1 SGHTS, CDR2 YDEGEE. The CDR3 bases are TGTGCCAGCAGCTTTGGGACGCCGACCTACGAGCAGTACTTC. This translates into CASSFGTPTYEQYF.

This clonotype was observed a few times. This chain joins TRBV9 and TRBJ2-7; D gene ambiguous. The CDR3 is made up of 15 amino acids. CDR1 is SGDLS, CDR2 YYNGEE, per germline. V lost 4 bases and J 7 bases, leaving 21 bases between the germline ends. The CDR3 loop is CASSPSSVANNEQYF. CDR3 coding DNA: TGTGCCAGCAGCCCCAGCTCGGTAGCAAACAATGAGCAGTACTTC.

The rearrangement joins TRBV2 to TRBJ2-1, with D perhaps TRBD1 (6 bases). The germline gives CDR1 SNHLY, CDR2 FYNNEI. Trimming took 8 bases from V and 8 from J, leaving 16 bases between them. The length of the CDR3 is 13 residues. CDR3 in amino acids: CASATYRDDEQFF. In nucleotides, the CDR3 is TGTGCCAGCGCCACGTACAGGGACGATGAGCAGTTCTTC.

This sequence joins TRBV3-1 and TRBJ2-7, with a tentative D call TRBD2 (6 bases). V was pared by 3 bases and J by 1 base, with 10 bases between. The CDR3 extends over 14 amino acids. Germline assignment: CDR1 LGHDT and CDR2 YNNKEL (reference sequence). CDR3 coding DNA: TGTGCCAGCAGCCATAGCGGCAGTTCCTACGAGCAGTACTTC. This sequence encodes CASSHSGSSYEQYF.

The chain links TRBV20-1 to TRBJ2-1; 12 bases map to TRBD2. CDR1 is DFQATT, CDR2 SNEGSKA, per germline (reference sequence). The CDR3 has 16 amino acids. J was trimmed by 7 bases and V by 1 base; bases with no gene match: 8. The CDR3 coding sequence is TGCAGTGCTAGAGTTCTGACTAGCGGGAGTGGAAATGAGCAGTTCTTC. Its protein product is CSARVLTSGSGNEQFF.